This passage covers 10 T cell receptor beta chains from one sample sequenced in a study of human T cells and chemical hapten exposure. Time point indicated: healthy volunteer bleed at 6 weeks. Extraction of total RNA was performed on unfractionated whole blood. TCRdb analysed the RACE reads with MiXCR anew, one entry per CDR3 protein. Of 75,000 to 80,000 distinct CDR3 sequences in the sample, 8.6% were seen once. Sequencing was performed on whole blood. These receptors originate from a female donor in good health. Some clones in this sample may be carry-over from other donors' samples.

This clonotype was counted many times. CDR3 residues: CSARLRRGTDTQYF. The CDR3 nucleotides are TGCAGTGCTAGGCTCCGAAGAGGCACAGATACGCAGTATTTT. V is TRBV20-1 and J is TRBJ2-3; D unclear. V was trimmed by 3 bases and J by 1 base, leaving 11 bases between them. Germline V CDR1 and CDR2: DFQATT, SNEGSKA (reference sequence). The CDR3 runs to 14 residues.

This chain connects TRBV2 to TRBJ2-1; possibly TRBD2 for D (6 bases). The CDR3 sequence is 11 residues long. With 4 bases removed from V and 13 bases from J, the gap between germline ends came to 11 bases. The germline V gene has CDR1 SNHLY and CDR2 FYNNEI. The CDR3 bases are TGTGCCAGCAGTGGGGACTCCCAACAGTTCTTC. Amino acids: CASSGDSQQFF.

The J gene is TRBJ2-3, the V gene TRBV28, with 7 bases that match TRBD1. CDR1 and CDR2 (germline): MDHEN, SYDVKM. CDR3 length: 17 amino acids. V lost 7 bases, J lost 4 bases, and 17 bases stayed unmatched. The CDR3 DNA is TGTGCCAGCAATTTTGGGCCGACAGGGAATCCCCCAGATACGCAGTATTTT. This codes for CASNFGPTGNPPDTQYF.

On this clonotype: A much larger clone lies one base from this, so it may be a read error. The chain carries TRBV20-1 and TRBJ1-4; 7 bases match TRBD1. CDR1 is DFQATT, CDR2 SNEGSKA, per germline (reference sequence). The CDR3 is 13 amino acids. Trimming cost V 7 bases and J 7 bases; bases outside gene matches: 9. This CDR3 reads CSEAGGDGEKLFF. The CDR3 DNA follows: TGCAGTGAGGCAGGGGGGGACGGTGAAAAACTGTTTTTT.

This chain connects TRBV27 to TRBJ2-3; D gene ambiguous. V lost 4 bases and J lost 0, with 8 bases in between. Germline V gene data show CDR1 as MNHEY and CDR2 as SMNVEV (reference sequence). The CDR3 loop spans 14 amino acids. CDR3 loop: CASSSMTSTDTQYF. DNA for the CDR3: TGTGCCAGCAGTTCGATGACTAGCACAGATACGCAGTATTTT.

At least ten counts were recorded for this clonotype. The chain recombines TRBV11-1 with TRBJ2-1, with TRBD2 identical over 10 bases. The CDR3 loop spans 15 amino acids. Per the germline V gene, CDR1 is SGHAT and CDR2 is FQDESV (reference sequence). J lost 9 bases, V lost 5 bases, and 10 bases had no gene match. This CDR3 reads CASSRGTSGDLEQFF. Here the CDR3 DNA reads TGTGCCAGCAGCCGTGGCACTAGCGGGGATCTTGAGCAGTTCTTC.

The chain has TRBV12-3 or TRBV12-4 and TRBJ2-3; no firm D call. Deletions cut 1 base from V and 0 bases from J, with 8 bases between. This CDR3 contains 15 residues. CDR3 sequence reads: CASSLDSSSTDTQYF. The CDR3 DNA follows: TGTGCCAGCAGTTTAGACAGCTCTAGCACAGATACGCAGTATTTT.

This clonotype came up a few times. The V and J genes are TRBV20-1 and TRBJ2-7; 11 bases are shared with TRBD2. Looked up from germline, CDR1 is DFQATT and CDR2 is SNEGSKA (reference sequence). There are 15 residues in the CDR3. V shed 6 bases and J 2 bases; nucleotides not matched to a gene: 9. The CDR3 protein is CSATKLAGAAYEQYF. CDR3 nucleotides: TGCAGTGCCACAAAACTAGCGGGGGCCGCCTACGAGCAGTACTTC.

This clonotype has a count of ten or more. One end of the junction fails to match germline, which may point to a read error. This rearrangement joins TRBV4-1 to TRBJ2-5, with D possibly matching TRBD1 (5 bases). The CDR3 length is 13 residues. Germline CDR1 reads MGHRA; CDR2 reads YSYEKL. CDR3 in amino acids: CASSQVDDSRLDF. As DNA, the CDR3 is TGCGCCAGCAGCCAAGTGGATGACAGTCGATTGGATTTC.

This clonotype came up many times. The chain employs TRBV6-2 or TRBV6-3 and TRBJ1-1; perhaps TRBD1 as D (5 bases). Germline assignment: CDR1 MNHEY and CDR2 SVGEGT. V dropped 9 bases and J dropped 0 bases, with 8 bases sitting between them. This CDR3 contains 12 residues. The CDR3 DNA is TGTGCCAGTCTGACAGTGAACACTGAAGCTTTCTTT. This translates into CASLTVNTEAFF.